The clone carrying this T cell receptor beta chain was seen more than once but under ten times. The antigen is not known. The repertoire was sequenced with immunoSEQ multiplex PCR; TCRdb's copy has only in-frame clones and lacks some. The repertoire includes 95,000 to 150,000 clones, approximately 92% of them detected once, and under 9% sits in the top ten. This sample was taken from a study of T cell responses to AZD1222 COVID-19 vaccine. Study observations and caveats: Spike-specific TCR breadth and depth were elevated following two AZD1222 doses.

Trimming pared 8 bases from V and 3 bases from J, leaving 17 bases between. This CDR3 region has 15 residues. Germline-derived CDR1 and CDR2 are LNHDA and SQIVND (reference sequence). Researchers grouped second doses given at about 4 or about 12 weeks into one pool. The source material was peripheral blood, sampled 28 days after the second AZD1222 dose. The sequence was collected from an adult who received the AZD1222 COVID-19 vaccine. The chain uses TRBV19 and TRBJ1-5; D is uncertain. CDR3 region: CASSEPGRINQPQHF. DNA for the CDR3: TGTGCCAGTTCAGAACCCGGGAGGATCAATCAGCCCCAGCATTTT. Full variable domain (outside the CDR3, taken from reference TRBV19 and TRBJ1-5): DGGITQSPKYLFRKEGQNVTLSCEQNLNHDAMYWYRQDPGQGLRLIYYSQIVNDFQKGDIAEGYSVSREKKESFPLTVTSAQKNPTAFYLCASSEPGRINQPQHFGDGTRLSIL.